The rows below give T cell receptor beta chains drawn from one sample of a study of shared clonotypes between healthy human individuals. The assay was immunoSEQ multiplex PCR, and TCRdb's table has in-frame clones only and misses some. The table includes about 460,000 clones, roughly 80% detected once. The sequencing input was PBMCs. These TCRs come from a middle-aged woman in good health. Some clones in this sample may be carry-over from other donors' samples. Each CDR3 is given without its conserved first and last residue. D genes are given only for firm matches. The listing skips clone size in some rows; elsewhere it reads once, few, many or a size class.

clone_size j_call v_call d_call cdr3_aa
NA TRBJ2-3 TRBV5-1 NA ASSLVGESTDTQY
NA TRBJ1-2 TRBV15 NA ATSRDLRPSYGYT
NA TRBJ2-7 TRBV29-1 TRBD2 SVGLGGSDEQY
NA TRBJ2-3 TRBV4-1 TRBD2 ASSQDGRGGSSTDTQY
many TRBJ2-3 TRBV6-4 TRBD2 ASSVKAGSTDTQY
many TRBJ2-5 TRBV5-1 NA ASSLDRHQETQY
NA TRBJ2-7 TRBV28 NA ASSSTRVLYEQY
NA TRBJ1-1 TRBV19 NA ASSYEARTEAF
NA TRBJ2-5 TRBV27 NA ASSFRWAGARETQY
NA TRBJ2-5 TRBV27 NA ASSLSDLAYETQY
NA TRBJ1-2 TRBV19 NA ASSRGPYGYT
NA TRBJ2-1 TRBV6-5 NA ASSSPGVHEQF
NA TRBJ1-2 TRBV7-9 TRBD1 ASSLRKPGTGSGYGYT
NA TRBJ2-7 TRBV18 NA ASSPSAAYEQY
NA TRBJ2-7 TRBV28 TRBD2 ASSGGYSYEQY
few TRBJ2-5 TRBV10-2 NA ASSERGPQETQY
NA TRBJ1-5 TRBV7-8 TRBD1 ASSLRTGGQGNQPQH
medium-sized TRBJ2-7 TRBV6-1 NA ASMTGGGDEQY
NA TRBJ2-2 TRBV11-2 NA ASSSWFVGVGYTGELF
NA TRBJ1-2 TRBV4-2 NA ASSQEPGPPYGYT
NA TRBJ1-2 TRBV19 NA ASSPQRDGGYT
once TRBJ2-3 TRBV9 TRBD2 ASSGSGQSTDTQY
NA TRBJ2-1 TRBV7-9 TRBD2 ASSLFLAGEYNEQF
NA TRBJ2-7 TRBV28 NA ASSSPSVNSYEQY
NA TRBJ1-2 TRBV7-8 NA ASSQIGQTNYGYT
NA TRBJ2-1 TRBV9 TRBD2 ASSLWTSGRPDEQF
NA TRBJ2-7 TRBV5-1 NA ASSLGPQGQLTYEQY
NA TRBJ2-7 TRBV5-6 NA ASSLGQGAYEQY
NA TRBJ1-1 TRBV6-1 NA ASSGAGTRGASFTEAF
NA TRBJ1-4 TRBV27 NA ASSTLTAETNEKLF
NA TRBJ2-1 TRBV13 TRBD2 ASSLAASGNNEQF
NA TRBJ1-2 TRBV25-1 NA ASSEGGSGTPVGYT
NA TRBJ2-7 TRBV4-1 TRBD2 ASSQGTSGRALYYEQY
NA TRBJ2-1 TRBV4-1 TRBD2 ASSQAFSGNSYNEQF
NA TRBJ2-7 TRBV5-6 NA ASSAPHVAGEGYEQY
NA TRBJ1-1 TRBV28 NA ASIPTGVSDAF
NA NA TRBV28 TRBD2 ASNFPGGYEQY